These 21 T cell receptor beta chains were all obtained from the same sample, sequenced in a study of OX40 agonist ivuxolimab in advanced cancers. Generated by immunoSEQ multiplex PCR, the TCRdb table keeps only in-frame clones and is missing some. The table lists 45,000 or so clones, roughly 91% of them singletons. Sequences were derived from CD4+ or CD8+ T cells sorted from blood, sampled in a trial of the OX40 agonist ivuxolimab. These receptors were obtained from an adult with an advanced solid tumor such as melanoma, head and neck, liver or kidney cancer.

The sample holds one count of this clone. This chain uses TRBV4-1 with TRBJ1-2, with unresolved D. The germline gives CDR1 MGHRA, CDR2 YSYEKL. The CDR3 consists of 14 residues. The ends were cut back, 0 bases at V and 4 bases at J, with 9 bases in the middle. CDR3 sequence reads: CASSQEPDFYGYTF. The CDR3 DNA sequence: TGCGCCAGCAGCCAAGAGCCCGACTTCTATGGCTACACCTTC.

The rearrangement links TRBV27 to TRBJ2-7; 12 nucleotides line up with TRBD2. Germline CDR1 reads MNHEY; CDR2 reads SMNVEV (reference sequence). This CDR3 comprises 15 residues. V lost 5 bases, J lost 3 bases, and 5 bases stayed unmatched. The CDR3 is CASSPRLAGVYEQYF. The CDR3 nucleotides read TGTGCCAGCAGTCCCCGACTAGCGGGGGTCTACGAGCAGTACTTC.

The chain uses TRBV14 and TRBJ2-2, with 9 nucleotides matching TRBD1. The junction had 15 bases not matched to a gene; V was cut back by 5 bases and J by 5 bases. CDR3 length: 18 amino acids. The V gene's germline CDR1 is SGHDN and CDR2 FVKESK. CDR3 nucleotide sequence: TGTGCCAGCAGCTTTCTTACGGGCCCCGGGACAGGGACCGGGGAGCTGTTTTTT. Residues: CASSFLTGPGTGTGELFF.

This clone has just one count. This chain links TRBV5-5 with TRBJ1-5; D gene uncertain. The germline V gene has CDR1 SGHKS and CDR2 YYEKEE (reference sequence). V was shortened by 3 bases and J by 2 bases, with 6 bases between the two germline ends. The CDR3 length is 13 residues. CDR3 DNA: TGTGCCAGCAGCTACGGGGGCAATCAGCCCCAGCATTTT. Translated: CASSYGGNQPQHF. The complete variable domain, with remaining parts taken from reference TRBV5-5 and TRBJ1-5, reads DAGVTQSPTHLIKTRGQQVTLRCSPISGHKSVSWYQQVLGQGPQFIFQYYEKEERGRGNFPDRFSARQFPNYSSELNVNALLLGDSALYLCASSYGGNQPQHFGDGTRLSIL.

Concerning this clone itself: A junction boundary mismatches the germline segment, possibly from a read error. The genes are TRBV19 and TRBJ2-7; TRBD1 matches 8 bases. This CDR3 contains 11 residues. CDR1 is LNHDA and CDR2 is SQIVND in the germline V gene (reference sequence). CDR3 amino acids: CASSIAGQVVF. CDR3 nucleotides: TGTGCCAGTAGTATCGCGGGACAGGTAGTCTTC.

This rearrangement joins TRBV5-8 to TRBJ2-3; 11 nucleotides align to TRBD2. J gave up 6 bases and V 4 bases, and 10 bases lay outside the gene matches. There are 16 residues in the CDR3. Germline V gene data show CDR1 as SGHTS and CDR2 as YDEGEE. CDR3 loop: CASSPKLAGEVDTQYF. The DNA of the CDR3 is TGTGCCAGCAGCCCCAAACTAGCGGGAGAGGTGGATACGCAGTATTTT.

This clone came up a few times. CDR3 residues: CASSAQSEQFF. CDR3 in DNA: TGTGCCAGCAGCGCCCAAAGCGAGCAGTTCTTC. The V call is TRBV9, the J call TRBJ2-1; D unclear. Trimming cost V 3 bases and J 10 bases, with 8 bases left between them. The CDR3 totals 11 residues. CDR1 and CDR2 from the germline V gene are SGDLS and YYNGEE.

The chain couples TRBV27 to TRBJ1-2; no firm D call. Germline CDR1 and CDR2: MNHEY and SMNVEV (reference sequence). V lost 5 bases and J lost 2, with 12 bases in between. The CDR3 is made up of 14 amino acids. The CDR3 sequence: CASSTSIVNYGYTF. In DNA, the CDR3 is TGTGCCAGCAGTACGTCAATTGTGAACTATGGCTACACCTTC.

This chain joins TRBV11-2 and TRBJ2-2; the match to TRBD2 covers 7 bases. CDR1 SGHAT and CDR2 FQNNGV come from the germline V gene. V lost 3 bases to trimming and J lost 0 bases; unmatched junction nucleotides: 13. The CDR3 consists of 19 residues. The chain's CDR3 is CASSFGPWAGVPNTGELFF. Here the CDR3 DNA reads TGTGCCAGCAGCTTCGGCCCCTGGGCGGGAGTCCCGAACACCGGGGAGCTGTTTTTT.

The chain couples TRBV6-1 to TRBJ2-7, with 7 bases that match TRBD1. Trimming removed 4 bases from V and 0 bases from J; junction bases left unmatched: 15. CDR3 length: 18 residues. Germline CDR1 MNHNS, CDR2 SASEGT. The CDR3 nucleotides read TGTGCCAGCAGTGCAGGGGATCCCACCGGGACAGCCTCCTACGAGCAGTACTTC. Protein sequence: CASSAGDPTGTASYEQYF.

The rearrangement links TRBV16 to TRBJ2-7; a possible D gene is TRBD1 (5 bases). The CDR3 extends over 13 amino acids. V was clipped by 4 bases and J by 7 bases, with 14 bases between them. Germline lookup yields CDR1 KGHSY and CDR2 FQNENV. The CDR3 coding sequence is TGTGCCAGCAGCCCGGCGACCCAGGGTGAGCAGTACTTC. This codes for CASSPATQGEQYF. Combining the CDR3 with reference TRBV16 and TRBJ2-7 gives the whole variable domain GEEVAQTPKHLVRGEGQKAKLYCAPIKGHSYVFWYQQVLKNEFKFLISFQNENVFDETGMPKERFSAKCLPNSPCSLEIQATKLEDSAVYFCASSPATQGEQYFGPGTRLTVT.

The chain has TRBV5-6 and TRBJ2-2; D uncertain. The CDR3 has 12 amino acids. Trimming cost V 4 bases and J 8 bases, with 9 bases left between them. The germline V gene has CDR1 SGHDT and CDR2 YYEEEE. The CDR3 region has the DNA TGTGCCAGCAGCCACAGCCCGGGGGAGCTGTTTTTT. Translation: CASSHSPGELFF.

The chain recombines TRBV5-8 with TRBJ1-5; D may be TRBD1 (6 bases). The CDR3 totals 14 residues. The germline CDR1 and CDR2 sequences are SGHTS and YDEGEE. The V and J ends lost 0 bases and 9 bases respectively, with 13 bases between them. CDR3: CASSLEWGLRPQHF. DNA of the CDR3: TGTGCCAGCAGCTTGGAATGGGGGCTTCGGCCCCAGCATTTT.

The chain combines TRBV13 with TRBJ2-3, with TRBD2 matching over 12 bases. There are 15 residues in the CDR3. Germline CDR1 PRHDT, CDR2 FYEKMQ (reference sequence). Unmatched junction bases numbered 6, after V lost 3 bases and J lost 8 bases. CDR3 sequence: CASSFPSGGAGTQYF. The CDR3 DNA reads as TGTGCCAGCAGCTTCCCTAGCGGGGGGGCAGGTACGCAGTATTTT.

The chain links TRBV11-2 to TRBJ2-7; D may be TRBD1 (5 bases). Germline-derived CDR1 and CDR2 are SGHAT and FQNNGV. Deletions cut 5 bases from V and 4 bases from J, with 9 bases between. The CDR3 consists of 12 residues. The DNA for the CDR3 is TGTGCCAGCAGCAATGACAGATACGAGCAGTACTTC. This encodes CASSNDRYEQYF.

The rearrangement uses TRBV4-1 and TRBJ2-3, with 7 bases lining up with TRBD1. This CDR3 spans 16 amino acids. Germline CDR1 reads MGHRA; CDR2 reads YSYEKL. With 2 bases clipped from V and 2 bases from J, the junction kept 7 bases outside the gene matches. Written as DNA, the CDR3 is TGCGCCAGCAGCCAAATCCTTACAGGGGCCACAGATACGCAGTATTTT. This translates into CASSQILTGATDTQYF.

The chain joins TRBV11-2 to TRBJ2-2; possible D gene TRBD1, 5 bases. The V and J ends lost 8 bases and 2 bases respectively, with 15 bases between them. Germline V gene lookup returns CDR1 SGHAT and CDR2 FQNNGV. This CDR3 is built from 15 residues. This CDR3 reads CASWTFQSNTGELFF. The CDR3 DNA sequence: TGTGCCAGCTGGACATTCCAGTCCAACACCGGGGAGCTGTTTTTT.

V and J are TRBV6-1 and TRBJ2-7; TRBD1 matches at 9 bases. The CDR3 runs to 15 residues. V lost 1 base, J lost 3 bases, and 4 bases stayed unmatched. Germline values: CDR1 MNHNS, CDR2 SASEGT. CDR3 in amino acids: CASSEGDRDLYEQYF. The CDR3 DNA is TGTGCCAGCAGTGAAGGGGACAGGGACCTCTACGAGCAGTACTTC.

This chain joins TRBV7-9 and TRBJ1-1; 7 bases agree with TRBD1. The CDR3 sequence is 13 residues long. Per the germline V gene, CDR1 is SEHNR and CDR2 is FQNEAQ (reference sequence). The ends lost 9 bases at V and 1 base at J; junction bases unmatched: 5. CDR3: CASSAGGNTEAFF. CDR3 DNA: TGTGCCAGTTCAGCAGGGGGGAACACTGAAGCTTTCTTT.

The CDR3 nucleotides are TGTGCCAGCAGCTTAGGTACGGGATTTCTCTACGAGCAGTACTTC. Protein product: CASSLGTGFLYEQYF. The chain couples TRBV5-6 to TRBJ2-7; a weak D match, TRBD2 (5 bases). CDR3 length equals 15 residues. Trimming took off 2 bases at V and 3 bases at J, with 15 bases between the two ends. Germline V gives CDR1 SGHDT, CDR2 YYEEEE.

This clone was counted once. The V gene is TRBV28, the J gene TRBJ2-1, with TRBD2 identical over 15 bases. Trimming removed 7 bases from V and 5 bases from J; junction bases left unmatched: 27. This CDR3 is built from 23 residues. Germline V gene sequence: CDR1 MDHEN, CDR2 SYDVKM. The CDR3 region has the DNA TGTGCCAGCAAAACCATCATAGTGGGATCTGGACTAGCGGGAGGGCCCACGGACAATGAGCAGTTCTTC. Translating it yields CASKTIIVGSGLAGGPTDNEQFF.